The sequence of this T cell receptor (beta chain) was determined in a study of TIL therapy for anti-PD-1-resistant metastatic lung cancer. The overall study: Tumor harvest preceded PD-1/PD-L1 blockade, followed by nivolumab treatment.

Per germline, CDR1 SGHNT and CDR2 YYREEE (reference sequence). V was pared by 1 base and J by 4 bases, with 6 bases between. The CDR3 is 13 residues long. Time point given: pre-treatment sample, taken before nivolumab and TIL therapy. The libraries were made with immunoSEQ v3. The protocol was immunoSEQ multiplex PCR, while the TCRdb copy is restricted to in-frame clones and leaves out a portion. The sample has about 59,000 clones; 75% to 85% are singletons. The receptor's source is a person aged 25-79 years with non-small cell lung cancer. This chain joins TRBV5-4 and TRBJ2-1; D call uncertain. The sequencing used blood, collected at baseline. For the CDR3, the DNA is TGTGCCAGCAGCTTGCGAGCTTACAATGAGCAGTTCTTC. It yields the protein CASSLRAYNEQFF.